These 11 T cell receptor beta chains were all obtained from the same sample, sequenced in a study of T cells after yellow fever vaccination. Each CDR3 protein is one row after TCRdb ran MiXCR on the 5' RACE reads. The top ten hold 36% of the sample, which has under 200,000 distinct CDR3 sequences, approximately 10% seen once. The starting material was CD8+ T cells sorted from PBMCs, obtained 15 days after the yellow fever booster vaccination. The receptors originated from a young man who received the YFV17D yellow fever vaccine.

The gene calls are TRBV6-5 and TRBJ1-5, with unresolved D. The ends were cut back, 0 bases at V and 4 bases at J, with 7 bases in the middle. The CDR3 is 14 residues long. Germline CDR1 is MNHEY and CDR2 is SVGAGI. The CDR3 DNA reads TGTGCCAGCAGTTACTCGGACGGAAATCAGCCCCAGCATTTT. Translated: CASSYSDGNQPQHF.

The genes are TRBV7-8 and TRBJ2-5; TRBD1 matches at 7 bases. The CDR3 sequence is 16 residues long. Unmatched junction bases numbered 9, after V lost 4 bases and J lost 1 base. Germline V lookup: CDR1 SGHVS, CDR2 FQNEAQ. CDR3 sequence (DNA): TGTGCCAGCAGCTCAGGGGACAGCTCAATCCAAGAGACCCAGTACTTC. Encoded protein: CASSSGDSSIQETQYF.

The CDR3 coding sequence is TGTGCCAGTAGGACTAGCGGTACCTCCTACAATGAGCAGTTCTTC. Amino acid sequence: CASRTSGTSYNEQFF. The chain has TRBV19 and TRBJ2-1; 9 nucleotides agree with TRBD2. Germline-derived CDR1 and CDR2 are LNHDA and SQIVND (reference sequence). The V and J ends lost 6 bases and 0 bases, in that order; junction bases with no gene match: 3. The CDR3 totals 15 residues.

The genes are TRBV29-1 and TRBJ1-2; D not resolved. V was clipped by 7 bases and J by 4 bases, with 13 bases between them. The CDR3 is made up of 12 amino acids. Germline loops: CDR1 SQVTM, CDR2 ANQGSEA. CDR3 residues: CSAPGQSYGYTF. CDR3 sequence (DNA): TGCAGCGCGCCTGGGCAGAGCTATGGCTACACCTTC.

The genes are TRBV20-1 and TRBJ1-1; D ambiguous. The CDR3 extends over 17 amino acids. CDR1 and CDR2 from the germline V gene are DFQATT and SNEGSKA (reference sequence). Deletions cut 0 bases from V and 6 bases from J, with 23 bases between. The CDR3 sequence is CSARDFTWTSRGPEAFF. The DNA of the CDR3 is TGCAGTGCTAGAGACTTCACCTGGACCTCTCGAGGTCCTGAAGCTTTCTTT.

The chain has TRBV28 and TRBJ2-3; D remains ambiguous. The CDR3 has 15 amino acids. The germline V and J ends were trimmed by 3 bases and 3 bases, with 13 bases remaining between them. Germline CDR1 is MDHEN and CDR2 is SYDVKM. CDR3 DNA sequence: TGTGCCAGCAGTTTCCTCCGAATTTATACAGATACGCAGTATTTT. The encoded protein is CASSFLRIYTDTQYF.

This chain joins TRBV10-3 and TRBJ2-4; no definite D call. Germline CDR1 and CDR2: ENHRY and SYGVKD. V lost 2 bases to trimming and J lost 4 bases, with 9 bases between them. The CDR3 loop spans 14 amino acids. The CDR3 sequence is CAISEDTFKNIQYF. The CDR3 DNA reads TGTGCCATCAGTGAGGACACCTTTAAAAACATTCAGTACTTC.

This chain connects TRBV28 to TRBJ2-4; D might be TRBD1 or TRBD2, each matching 5 bases. Germline lookup yields CDR1 MDHEN and CDR2 SYDVKM. V shed 8 bases and J shed 5 bases, with 16 bases lying between them. The CDR3 is 14 amino acids. CDR3 loop: CASLGFRDENIQYF. The CDR3 nucleotides read TGTGCCAGCTTAGGTTTCAGGGACGAAAACATTCAGTACTTC.

This clonotype has at least ten counts. The chain recombines TRBV4-3 with TRBJ1-2; D is perhaps TRBD1 (6 bases). Germline lookup yields CDR1 LGHNA and CDR2 YSLEER. The V gene lost 2 bases and the J gene lost 2 bases, with 15 bases spanning the gap. The CDR3 totals 16 residues. The CDR3 DNA reads TGCGCCAGCAGCCAAATAACGGACAGTGGGAACTATGGCTACACCTTC. This codes for CASSQITDSGNYGYTF.

The genes are TRBV5-1 and TRBJ1-6; TRBD1 aligns across 8 bases. Germline CDR1 reads SGHRS; CDR2 reads YFSETQ. The V segment lost 2 bases and the J segment 10 bases; nucleotides outside the gene matches: 8. The CDR3 sequence is 15 residues long. CDR3 sequence reads: CASSFAGQVQSPLHF. CDR3 sequence (DNA): TGCGCCAGCAGCTTCGCGGGACAGGTGCAATCACCCCTCCACTTT.

This clonotype was recorded a few times. The chain couples TRBV4-1 to TRBJ2-1; D is perhaps TRBD2 (5 bases). V gave up 0 bases and J gave up 8 bases, with 8 bases separating them. CDR3 length: 13 residues. Germline CDR1 and CDR2: MGHRA and YSYEKL. The DNA of the CDR3 is TGCGCCAGCAGCCAAGATCTAGCAGATGAGCAGTTCTTC. Amino acids: CASSQDLADEQFF.